The 29 T cell receptor beta chains in this list originate from one sample, sequenced in a study of early T cells in non-severe SARS-CoV-2 infection. MiXCR was run by TCRdb on the 5' RACE reads, yielding one entry per CDR3 protein. The sample lists about 36,000 distinct CDR3 sequences, less than 7% occurring once. This specimen was whole blood, taken at baseline. All receptors derive from an adult who was a healthcare worker with PCR-confirmed SARS-CoV-2 infection or an uninfected control (not recorded which).

This chain connects TRBV3-1 to TRBJ2-6; D remains ambiguous. Trimming cost V 1 base and J 0 bases, with 7 bases left between them. The CDR3 is 16 amino acids. CDR1 and CDR2 (germline): LGHDT, YNNKEL (reference sequence). The CDR3 spells CASSQAVPSGANVLTF. The CDR3 region has the DNA TGTGCCAGCAGCCAAGCGGTCCCCTCTGGGGCCAACGTCCTGACTTTC.

This clonotype was found many times. The chain is built from TRBV7-9 and TRBJ2-1; possible D gene TRBD1, 6 bases. The CDR3 loop spans 16 amino acids. The germline CDR1 and CDR2 sequences are SEHNR and FQNEAQ (reference sequence). Trimming removed 0 bases at V and 7 bases at J, with 16 bases between. The CDR3 DNA follows: TGTGCCAGCAGCTTAGCGCGGCAGGGAAGGGGGAATGAGCAGTTCTTC. Amino acids: CASSLARQGRGNEQFF.

This clonotype was seen at least ten times. The J gene is TRBJ2-5, the V gene TRBV4-1, with 8 positions matching TRBD2. V shed 4 bases and J 2 bases; nucleotides not matched to a gene: 12. The CDR3 covers 17 residues. Germline V CDR1 and CDR2: MGHRA, YSYEKL. The CDR3 is CASSPEFGVAGQETQYF. Written as DNA, the CDR3 is TGCGCCAGCAGCCCAGAATTTGGGGTAGCGGGACAAGAGACCCAGTACTTC.

This clonotype was counted many times. CDR3 region: CASSWTGGRNYGYTF. In nucleotides, the CDR3 is TGTGCCAGCAGTTGGACAGGGGGTCGGAACTATGGCTACACCTTC. The V call is TRBV6-5, the J call TRBJ1-2; 10 bases line up with TRBD1. Germline trimming cut 4 bases from V and 2 bases from J; bases unmatched to any gene: 4. The CDR3 runs to 15 residues. Germline loops: CDR1 MNHEY, CDR2 SVGAGI.

This clonotype was counted a few times. V and J are TRBV10-3 and TRBJ2-1, with 8 bases that match TRBD1. CDR1 is ENHRY and CDR2 is SYGVKD in the germline V gene. The CDR3 consists of 12 residues. J lost 9 bases, V lost 4 bases, and 2 bases had no gene match. The chain's CDR3 is CAISATGGEQFF. The CDR3 DNA follows: TGTGCCATCAGTGCAACAGGGGGTGAGCAGTTCTTC.

This clonotype was seen repeatedly, ten times or more. The chain carries TRBV6-1 and TRBJ1-2, with D perhaps matching TRBD1 (6 bases). The length of the CDR3 is 16 residues. Between the trimmed V and J ends, which lost 0 bases and 7 bases, there was a span of 18 bases. Germline V gene sequence: CDR1 MNHNS, CDR2 SASEGT. The DNA for the CDR3 is TGTGCCAGCAGTGAAGCCCTTGCAGGGGTTGTGCGTGGCTACACCTTC. The encoded protein is CASSEALAGVVRGYTF.

In this sample, this clonotype turned up many times. The chain carries TRBV14 and TRBJ1-4; possibly TRBD1 for D (5 bases). The germline V and J ends were trimmed by 0 bases and 8 bases, with 7 bases remaining between them. In germline, CDR1 is SGHDN, CDR2 FVKESK. The CDR3 runs to 13 residues. In nucleotides, the CDR3 is TGTGCCAGCAGCCAAGAGTGGGGCGAAAAACTGTTTTTT. This sequence encodes CASSQEWGEKLFF.

Remarks on this clonotype: At one boundary the junction diverges from the germline segment, which might be a read error. V is TRBV12-3 or TRBV12-4 and J is TRBJ2-7; tentatively, D is TRBD2 (5 bases). The CDR3 runs 11 residues. This chain's CDR3 is CTSRLWDEQYF. CDR3 nucleotides: TGTACCAGCAGACTATGGGACGAGCAGTACTTC.

This clonotype was seen repeatedly, ten times or more. This sequence joins TRBV10-3 and TRBJ1-2, with a possible D match to TRBD1 (6 bases). Germline CDR1 reads ENHRY; CDR2 reads SYGVKD. This CDR3 has 15 amino acids. Trimming removed 3 bases at V and 2 bases at J, with 13 bases between. The CDR3 here is CAISEQGGGNYGYTF. The CDR3 DNA is TGTGCCATCAGTGAACAGGGTGGTGGCAACTATGGCTACACCTTC.

In DNA form, the CDR3 reads TGCAGTGCTAGAAAGGTAGACATGACCTACGAGCAGTACTTC. Residues: CSARKVDMTYEQYF. The rearrangement uses TRBV20-1 and TRBJ2-7; D is unclear. Per germline, CDR1 DFQATT and CDR2 SNEGSKA (reference sequence). The CDR3 is 14 residues long. V lost 2 bases and J lost 2, with 13 bases in between.

There are a few counts of this clonotype. The V and J genes are TRBV6-5 and TRBJ2-7, with 7 nucleotides matching TRBD1. With 3 bases clipped from V and 6 bases from J, the junction kept 8 bases outside the gene matches. This CDR3 is built from 14 residues. Germline CDR1 reads MNHEY; CDR2 reads SVGAGI. The CDR3 sequence: CASSYKGAISEQYF. Here the CDR3 DNA reads TGTGCCAGCAGTTATAAGGGGGCTATCAGCGAGCAGTACTTC.

This clonotype was counted many times. The chain couples TRBV27 to TRBJ1-2; D not resolved. CDR3 length: 13 amino acids. Deletions cut 7 bases from V and 4 bases from J, with 13 bases between. Germline CDR1 reads MNHEY; CDR2 reads SMNVEV (reference sequence). CDR3: CASKPTSFYGYTF. For the CDR3, the DNA is TGTGCCAGCAAACCCACCAGCTTCTATGGCTACACCTTC.

The table lists this clonotype with many counts. This chain links TRBV29-1 with TRBJ2-1, with 13 nucleotides matching TRBD2. CDR1 and CDR2 from the germline V gene are SQVTM and ANQGSEA. CDR3 length equals 17 residues. The V and J ends lost 4 bases and 6 bases, in that order; junction bases with no gene match: 12. The DNA for the CDR3 is TGCAGCGTTGGAGGCCACCAAACTAGCGGGAGGGGCAATGAGCAGTTCTTC. Translated: CSVGGHQTSGRGNEQFF.

The rearrangement links TRBV7-6 to TRBJ1-6; TRBD1 matches 7 bases. Unmatched junction bases numbered 12, after V lost 1 base and J lost 9 bases. From germline, CDR1 is SGHVS and CDR2 FNYEAQ. The CDR3 extends over 17 amino acids. CDR3 amino acids: CASSLGTGERNGSPLHF. The CDR3 DNA is TGTGCCAGCAGCTTAGGTACAGGGGAAAGAAACGGTTCACCCCTCCACTTT.

This clonotype was seen ten or more times. This sequence joins TRBV3-1 and TRBJ1-6; D is unresolved. CDR1 is LGHDT, CDR2 YNNKEL, per germline (reference sequence). The length of the CDR3 is 16 residues. Trimming shortened V by 4 bases and J by 6 bases, and 16 bases separated the two germline ends. CDR3 sequence reads: CASSLGLAAVNSPLHF. DNA of the CDR3: TGTGCCAGCAGCCTTGGACTGGCCGCCGTTAATTCACCCCTCCACTTT.

This chain uses TRBV28 with TRBJ2-5; no definite D call. The CDR3 sequence is 15 residues long. V lost 5 bases and J lost 5, with 18 bases in between. The V gene's germline CDR1 is MDHEN and CDR2 SYDVKM. This chain's CDR3 is CASSHPLSIRETQYF. CDR3 DNA: TGTGCCAGCAGTCACCCCCTTAGTATAAGGGAGACCCAGTACTTC. Complete variable domain (other parts from reference TRBV28 and TRBJ2-5): DVKVTQSSRYLVKRTGEKVFLECVQDMDHENMFWYRQDPGLGLRLIYFSYDVKMKEKGDIPEGYSVSREKKERFSLILESASTNQTSMYLCASSHPLSIRETQYFGPGTRLLVL.

The gene calls are TRBV5-1 and TRBJ2-1, with no clear D. The CDR3 loop spans 15 amino acids. V dropped 4 bases and J dropped 2 bases, with 13 bases sitting between them. CDR1 and CDR2 from the germline V gene are SGHRS and YFSETQ. CDR3 protein: CASSTQAAAYNEQFF. CDR3 sequence (DNA): TGCGCCAGCAGCACTCAGGCCGCCGCCTACAATGAGCAGTTCTTC.

V is TRBV6-1 and J is TRBJ2-7; D ambiguous. Trimming took off 2 bases at V and 3 bases at J, with 11 bases between the two ends. CDR1 is MNHNS, CDR2 SASEGT, per germline. The CDR3 length is 14 residues. The chain's CDR3 is CASSENPAYYEQYF. CDR3 in DNA: TGTGCCAGCAGTGAAAATCCAGCATACTACGAGCAGTACTTC.

The chain is built from TRBV12-5 and TRBJ2-1; a possible D gene is TRBD1 (5 bases). The CDR3 runs 14 residues. The V end lost 3 bases, the J end lost 4 bases, and 10 bases lay between the germline ends. The germline gives CDR1 LGHNT, CDR2 FRNRAP. Here the CDR3 reads CASGLGAGYNEQFF. The CDR3 DNA reads as TGTGCTAGTGGTTTAGGAGCAGGGTACAATGAGCAGTTCTTC.

The CDR3 bases are TGTGCCAGCAGCTTTTTCGGGAGATCCGATTACAATGAGCAGTTCTTC. Translating gives CASSFFGRSDYNEQFF. The rearrangement uses TRBV5-4 and TRBJ2-1; perhaps TRBD2 as D (6 bases). Trimming left V 2 bases short and J 4 bases short, with 16 bases between. The CDR3 covers 16 residues. Germline CDR1 is SGHNT and CDR2 is YYREEE (reference sequence).

In its sample, this clonotype was seen many times. This rearrangement joins TRBV4-2 to TRBJ2-6, with unresolved D. Trimming took 2 bases from V and 1 from J, leaving 0 bases between them. The CDR3 is 13 amino acids. Germline loops: CDR1 LGHNA, CDR2 YNFKEQ. The CDR3 region is CASSQSGANVLTF. For the CDR3, the DNA is TGTGCCAGCAGCCAATCTGGGGCCAACGTCCTGACTTTC.

This clonotype was seen many times. This chain uses TRBV29-1 with TRBJ1-2; no firm D call. Per the germline V gene, CDR1 is SQVTM and CDR2 is ANQGSEA. The CDR3 spans 12 residues. V was cut by 1 base and J by 4 bases, with 7 bases left in between. CDR3 bases: TGCAGCGTTGAAGGGGGTGCCTATGGCTACACCTTC. Its protein product is CSVEGGAYGYTF.

This chain uses TRBV5-1 with TRBJ2-5; perhaps TRBD1 as D (5 bases). This CDR3 is 14 amino acids long. Germline-derived CDR1 and CDR2 are SGHRS and YFSETQ. The germline V and J ends were trimmed by 5 bases and 5 bases, with 16 bases remaining between them. Here the CDR3 reads CASRRLGVEETQYF. In nucleotides, the CDR3 is TGCGCCAGCAGGAGATTAGGGGTTGAGGAGACCCAGTACTTC. The whole variable domain, filled in from reference TRBV5-1 and TRBJ2-5, reads KAGVTQTPRYLIKTRGQQVTLSCSPISGHRSVSWYQQTPGQGLQFLFEYFSETQRNKGNFPGRFSGRQFSNSRSEMNVSTLELGDSALYLCASRRLGVEETQYFGPGTRLLVL.

In this sample, this clonotype turned up many times. This chain joins TRBV20-1 and TRBJ1-4; no firm D call. The CDR3 covers 12 residues. The V end was cut by 6 bases, the J end by 0 bases, with 5 bases between. CDR1 DFQATT and CDR2 SNEGSKA come from the germline V gene (reference sequence). The CDR3 nucleotides read TGCAGTGCGGAAACAACTAATGAAAAACTGTTTTTT. It translates to CSAETTNEKLFF.

This clonotype has ten or more counts. J is TRBJ1-5 and V is TRBV3-1, with a tentative D call TRBD1 (5 bases). Germline V gene sequence: CDR1 LGHDT, CDR2 YNNKEL (reference sequence). V lost 0 bases, J lost 7 bases, and 13 bases lay in between. The CDR3 covers 15 residues. The CDR3 loop is CASSQEGTPSQPQHF. DNA of the CDR3: TGTGCCAGCAGCCAAGAAGGGACCCCATCGCAGCCCCAGCATTTT. Based on the CDR3 plus reference TRBV3-1 and TRBJ1-5, the full variable domain is DTAVSQTPKYLVTQMGNDKSIKCEQNLGHDTMYWYKQDSKKFLKIMFSYNNKELIINETVPNRFSPKSPDKAHLNLHINSLELGDSAVYFCASSQEGTPSQPQHFGDGTRLSIL.

The rearrangement joins TRBV5-1 to TRBJ1-6; D remains ambiguous. CDR3 length equals 16 residues. Trimming took 0 bases from V and 6 from J, leaving 13 bases between them. CDR1 is SGHRS, CDR2 YFSETQ, per germline. The CDR3 spells CASSLAPIFSNSPLHF. DNA of the CDR3: TGCGCCAGCAGCTTGGCCCCCATCTTTTCTAATTCACCCCTCCACTTT. The entire variable domain, with the rest obtained from reference TRBV5-1 and TRBJ1-6, is as follows: KAGVTQTPRYLIKTRGQQVTLSCSPISGHRSVSWYQQTPGQGLQFLFEYFSETQRNKGNFPGRFSGRQFSNSRSEMNVSTLELGDSALYLCASSLAPIFSNSPLHFGNGTRLTVT.

This clonotype has a handful of counts. The chain recombines TRBV19 with TRBJ2-7, with D perhaps matching TRBD2 (6 bases). Trimming removed 5 bases from V and 0 bases from J, with 11 bases in between. The CDR3 runs 14 residues. CDR1 is LNHDA, CDR2 SQIVND, per germline (reference sequence). The CDR3 nucleotides are TGTGCCAGTAGTCTCTCGGGAGTCTCCTACGAGCAGTACTTC. Its translation: CASSLSGVSYEQYF. The variable domain in full, completed from reference TRBV19 and TRBJ2-7, reads DGGITQSPKYLFRKEGQNVTLSCEQNLNHDAMYWYRQDPGQGLRLIYYSQIVNDFQKGDIAEGYSVSREKKESFPLTVTSAQKNPTAFYLCASSLSGVSYEQYFGPGTRLTVT.

The sample holds many counts of this clonotype. The V call is TRBV30, the J call TRBJ1-2, with D maybe TRBD1 (6 bases). The V end lost 3 bases, the J end lost 8 bases, and 25 bases lay between the germline ends. The V gene's germline CDR1 is GTSNPN and CDR2 SVGIG (reference sequence). The CDR3 has 16 residues. CDR3 DNA: TGTGCCTGGAGCAGGCGGGACATCCCGGGACTGATAGGCTACACCTTC. Residues: CAWSRRDIPGLIGYTF.

The chain's CDR3 is CASSPPYLGKNTEAFF. The CDR3 DNA is TGTGCCAGCTCACCACCGTATCTAGGGAAGAACACTGAAGCTTTCTTT. This chain connects TRBV18 to TRBJ1-1; D unclear. V was trimmed by 0 bases and J by 1 base, leaving 12 bases between them. Germline values: CDR1 KGHSH, CDR2 LQKENI. The CDR3 sequence is 16 residues long.